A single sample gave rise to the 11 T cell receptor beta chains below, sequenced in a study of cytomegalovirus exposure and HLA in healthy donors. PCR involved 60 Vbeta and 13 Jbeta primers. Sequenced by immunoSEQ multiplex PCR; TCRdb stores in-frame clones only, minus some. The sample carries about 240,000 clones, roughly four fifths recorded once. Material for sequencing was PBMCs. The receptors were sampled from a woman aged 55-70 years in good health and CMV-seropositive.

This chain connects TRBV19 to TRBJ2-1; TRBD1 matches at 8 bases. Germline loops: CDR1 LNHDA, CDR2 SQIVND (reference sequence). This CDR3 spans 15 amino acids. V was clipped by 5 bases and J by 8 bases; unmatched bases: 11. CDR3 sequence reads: CASSSPGQVLDEQFF. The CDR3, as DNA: TGTGCCAGTAGTTCACCGGGACAGGTTTTGGATGAGCAGTTCTTC.

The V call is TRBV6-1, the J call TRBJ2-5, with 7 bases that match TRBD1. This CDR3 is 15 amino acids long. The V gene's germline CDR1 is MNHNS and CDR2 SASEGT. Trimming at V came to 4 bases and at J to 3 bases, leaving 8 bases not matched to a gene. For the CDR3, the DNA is TGTGCCAGCAGTGCAATCGGGACAGTCGAAGAGACCCAGTACTTC. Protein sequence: CASSAIGTVEETQYF.

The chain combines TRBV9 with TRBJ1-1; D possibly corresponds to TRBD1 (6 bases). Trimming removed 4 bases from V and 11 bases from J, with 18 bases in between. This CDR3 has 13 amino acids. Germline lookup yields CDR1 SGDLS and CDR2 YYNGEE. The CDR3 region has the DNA TGTGCCAGCAGCTTCCGGGACACCGGTGGGGCTTTCTTT. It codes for CASSFRDTGGAFF.

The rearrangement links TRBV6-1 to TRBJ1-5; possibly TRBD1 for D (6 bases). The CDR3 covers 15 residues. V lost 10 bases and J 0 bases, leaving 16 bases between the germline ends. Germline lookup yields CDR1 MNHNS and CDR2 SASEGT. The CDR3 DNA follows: TGTGCCACCTCCGACAGGAGCCTTAGCAATCAGCCCCAGCATTTT. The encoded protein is CATSDRSLSNQPQHF.

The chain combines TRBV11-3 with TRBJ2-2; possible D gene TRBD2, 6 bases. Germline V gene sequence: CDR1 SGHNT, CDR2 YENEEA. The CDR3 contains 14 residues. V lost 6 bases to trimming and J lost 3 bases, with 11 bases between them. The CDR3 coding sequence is TGTGCCAGCAGACCCGGGAGTGACACCGGGGAGCTGTTTTTT. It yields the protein CASRPGSDTGELFF.

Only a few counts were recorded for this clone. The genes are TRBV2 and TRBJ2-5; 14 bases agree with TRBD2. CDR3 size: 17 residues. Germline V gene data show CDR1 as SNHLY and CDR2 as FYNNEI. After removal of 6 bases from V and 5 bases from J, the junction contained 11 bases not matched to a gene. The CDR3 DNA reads TGTGCCAGCAGGGGGGGGACTAGCGGGAGCCTTGGGGAGACCCAGTACTTC. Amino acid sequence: CASRGGTSGSLGETQYF.

The CDR3 coding sequence is TGTGCCAGCAGCATGAGACAGGGAGCCTACGAGCAGTACTTC. This gives the protein CASSMRQGAYEQYF. The chain carries TRBV11-2 and TRBJ2-7, with TRBD1 identical over 7 bases. The junction had 6 bases not matched to a gene; V was cut back by 5 bases and J by 2 bases. The germline V gene encodes CDR1 SGHAT and CDR2 FQNNGV. The CDR3 contains 14 residues.

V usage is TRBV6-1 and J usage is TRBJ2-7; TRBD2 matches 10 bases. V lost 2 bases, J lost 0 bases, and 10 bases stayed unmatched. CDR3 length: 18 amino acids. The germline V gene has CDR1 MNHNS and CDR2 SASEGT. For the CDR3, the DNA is TGTGCCAGCAGTGAATCCCGGGGGCCTAGCGGGAGCTCCTACGAGCAGTACTTC. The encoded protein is CASSESRGPSGSSYEQYF.

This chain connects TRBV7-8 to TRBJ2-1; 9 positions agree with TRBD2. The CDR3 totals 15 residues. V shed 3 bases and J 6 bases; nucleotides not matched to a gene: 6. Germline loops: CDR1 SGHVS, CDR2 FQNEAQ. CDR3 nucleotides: TGTGCCAGCAGCTTTGGGCTAGCGGGGTCCAATGAGCAGTTCTTC. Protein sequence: CASSFGLAGSNEQFF.

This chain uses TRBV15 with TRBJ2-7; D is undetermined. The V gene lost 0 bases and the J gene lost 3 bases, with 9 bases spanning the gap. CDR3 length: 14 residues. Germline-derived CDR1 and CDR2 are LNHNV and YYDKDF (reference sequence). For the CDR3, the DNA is TGTGCCACCAGCAGAGATCGGTCTGTCTACGAGCAGTACTTC. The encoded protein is CATSRDRSVYEQYF. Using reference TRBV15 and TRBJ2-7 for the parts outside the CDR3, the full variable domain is DAMVIQNPRYQVTQFGKPVTLSCSQTLNHNVMYWYQQKSSQAPKLLFHYYDKDFNNEADTPDNFQSRRPNTSFCFLDIRSPGLGDTAMYLCATSRDRSVYEQYFGPGTRLTVT.

The CDR3 reads CASRGASGRVAPSLYNEQFF. CDR3 nucleotide sequence: TGTGCCAGCAGAGGGGCTAGCGGGAGGGTGGCCCCCTCTCTGTACAATGAGCAGTTCTTC. The V and J genes are TRBV27 and TRBJ2-1; 12 bases are a match to TRBD2. Looked up from germline, CDR1 is MNHEY and CDR2 is SMNVEV (reference sequence). J was trimmed by 4 bases and V by 6 bases; bases with no gene match: 19. This CDR3 is built from 20 residues.